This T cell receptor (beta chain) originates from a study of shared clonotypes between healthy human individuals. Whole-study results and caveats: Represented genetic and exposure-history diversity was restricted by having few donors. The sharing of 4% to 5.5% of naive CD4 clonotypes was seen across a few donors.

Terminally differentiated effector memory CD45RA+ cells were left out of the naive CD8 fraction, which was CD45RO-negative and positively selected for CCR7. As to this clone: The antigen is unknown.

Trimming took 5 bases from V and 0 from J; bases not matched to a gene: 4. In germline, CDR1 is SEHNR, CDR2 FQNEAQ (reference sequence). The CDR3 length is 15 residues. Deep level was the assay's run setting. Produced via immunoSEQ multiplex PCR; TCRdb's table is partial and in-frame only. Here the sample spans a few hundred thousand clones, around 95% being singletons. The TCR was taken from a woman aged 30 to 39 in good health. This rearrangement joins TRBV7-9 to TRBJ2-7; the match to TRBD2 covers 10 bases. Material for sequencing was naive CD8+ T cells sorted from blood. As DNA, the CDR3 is TGTGCCAGCAGCAAGACTAGCGGGTTCTCCTACGAGCAGTACTTC. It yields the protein CASSKTSGFSYEQYF.